The 13 T cell receptor beta chains listed next were all sequenced from one sample in a study of read filtering for tumor transcriptome and immune sequencing. The library was built from about 400 ng RNA with molecular barcoded adaptors for alpha/delta and beta/gamma chains. TCRdb reprocessed the reads with MiXCR, giving one entry per CDR3 protein. In the table there are some 120,000 distinct CDR3 sequences, approximately 13% of which are singletons. Sequenced input: a population of CD138-negative cells sorted from bone marrow. The source is a donor at least 40 years old with multiple myeloma.

The chain combines TRBV10-3 with TRBJ2-7, with 12 bases identical to TRBD1. V shed 7 bases and J 5 bases; nucleotides not matched to a gene: 12. The germline gives CDR1 ENHRY, CDR2 SYGVKD. The CDR3 covers 16 residues. The CDR3 sequence: CAITSAGQGARDEQYF. The CDR3 region has the DNA TGTGCCATCACGTCCGCGGGACAGGGGGCTCGAGACGAGCAGTACTTC.

This clonotype was picked up a small number of times. This sequence joins TRBV29-1 and TRBJ1-3, with D possibly TRBD1 on 6 matching bases. V lost 6 bases and J lost 2, with 8 bases in between. The CDR3 spans 12 residues. Germline values: CDR1 SQVTM, CDR2 ANQGSEA. The CDR3 DNA is TGCAGCGTCGGGACAACTGGAAACACCATATATTTT. Protein sequence: CSVGTTGNTIYF. The entire variable domain, with the rest obtained from reference TRBV29-1 and TRBJ1-3, is as follows: SAVISQKPSRDICQRGTSLTIQCQVDSQVTMMFWYRQQPGQSLTLIATANQGSEATYESGFVIDKFPISRPNLTFSTLTVSNMSPEDSSIYLCSVGTTGNTIYFGEGSWLTVV.

This sequence joins TRBV7-3 and TRBJ1-1; no clear D. The CDR3 extends over 16 amino acids. The V gene's germline CDR1 is SGHTA and CDR2 FQGTGA. The V end lost 5 bases, the J end lost 4 bases, and 20 bases lay between the germline ends. CDR3 bases: TGTGCCAGCAGCACCCTCCCCGGGCCATCTGGCACTGAAGCTTTCTTT. Residues: CASSTLPGPSGTEAFF.

This clonotype was counted ten times or more. V and J are TRBV5-1 and TRBJ2-1, with no clear D. The CDR3 covers 15 residues. V was pared by 0 bases and J by 8 bases, with 15 bases between. CDR1 is SGHRS, CDR2 YFSETQ, per germline. The CDR3 loop is CASSLGSLSVDEQFF. DNA of the CDR3: TGCGCCAGCAGCTTGGGGTCTCTCAGTGTGGATGAGCAGTTCTTC.

This clonotype was detected many times. The chain carries TRBV5-1 and TRBJ2-2; D gene uncertain. The CDR3 totals 14 residues. V lost 0 bases, J lost 1 base, and 4 bases lay in between. Per germline, CDR1 SGHRS and CDR2 YFSETQ. CDR3 sequence reads: CASSLDKNTGELFF. For the CDR3, the DNA is TGCGCCAGCAGCTTGGATAAGAACACCGGGGAGCTGTTTTTT.

This clonotype has at least ten counts. The CDR3 bases are TGTGCCTGGAGAGCGCCGGGGAGCTCCTACGAGCAGTACTTC. This sequence encodes CAWRAPGSSYEQYF. The rearrangement links TRBV30 to TRBJ2-7; a possible D gene is TRBD2 (5 bases). Germline CDR1 reads GTSNPN; CDR2 reads SVGIG (reference sequence). The CDR3 sequence is 14 residues long. Trimming pared 3 bases from V and 0 bases from J, leaving 12 bases between.

V is TRBV10-3 and J is TRBJ2-3; 7 bases are a match to TRBD1. CDR1 and CDR2 (germline): ENHRY, SYGVKD. J gave up 1 base and V 0 bases, and 7 bases lay outside the gene matches. The CDR3 loop spans 17 amino acids. CDR3 protein: CAISESRGQIGTDTQYF. DNA of the CDR3: TGTGCCATCAGTGAGTCGAGGGGACAGATCGGCACAGATACGCAGTATTTT.

This clonotype was seen at least ten times. V is TRBV25-1 and J is TRBJ2-5; 10 bases agree with TRBD1. The CDR3 spans 16 residues. V gave up 1 base and J gave up 0 bases; unmatched junction bases: 2. Looked up from germline, CDR1 is MGHDK and CDR2 is SYGVNS. The CDR3 DNA is TGTGCCAGCAGTGAATGGGGACAGGGGTACCAAGAGACCCAGTACTTC. Translating it yields CASSEWGQGYQETQYF.

On this clonotype itself: A read error may be the cause here, since a much bigger clone is one base away. This chain uses TRBV20-1 with TRBJ1-1; D is unclear. Germline CDR1 DFQATT, CDR2 SNEGSKA (reference sequence). V lost 3 bases and J lost 9, with 14 bases in between. The CDR3 contains 12 residues. The CDR3 reads CSARADNYQAFF. The CDR3, as DNA: TGCAGTGCTAGGGCAGACAATTATCAAGCTTTCTTT.

A word on this clonotype: One end of the junction does not line up with germline, which may come from a read error. The chain couples TRBV20-1 to TRBJ2-1; D is unclear. CDR3 length equals 13 residues. The V gene's germline CDR1 is DFQATT and CDR2 SNEGSKA (reference sequence). CDR3 bases: TGCAGTGCTAGTTTGGCCCTCTACGATGAGCAGTTCTTC. Its protein is CSASLALYDEQFF.

This clonotype was seen ten or more times. The chain employs TRBV15 and TRBJ2-7; 7 nucleotides agree with TRBD1. From germline, CDR1 is LNHNV and CDR2 YYDKDF (reference sequence). After removal of 0 bases from V and 0 bases from J, the junction contained 5 bases not matched to a gene. The CDR3 has 16 residues. CDR3 in amino acids: CATSRDDRASSYEQYF. The DNA for the CDR3 is TGTGCCACCAGCAGAGACGACAGGGCGAGCTCCTACGAGCAGTACTTC.

Comments on this clonotype: This may be a read error, as it is one base from a much larger clone. The CDR3 carries no conserved terminal phenylalanine or tryptophan, so it likely arises from a read error. The chain has TRBV10-3 and TRBJ2-3; the match to TRBD2 covers 7 bases. V lost 3 bases, J lost 1 base, and 7 bases stayed unmatched. Germline loops: CDR1 ENHRY, CDR2 SYGVKD. There are 16 residues in the CDR3. This CDR3 is CAISDLTSVGTDTQYS. CDR3 coding DNA: TGTGCCATCAGTGATCTCACTAGCGTGGGCACAGATACGCAGTATTCT.

This clonotype was found many times. The J gene is TRBJ1-1, the V gene TRBV5-6, with 7 nucleotides matching TRBD1. The CDR3 totals 14 residues. Trimming took 6 bases from V and 2 from J; bases not matched to a gene: 7. Germline V CDR1 and CDR2: SGHDT, YYEEEE. The CDR3 DNA sequence: TGTGCCAGCACCCGAAACAGGGGAAACACTGAAGCTTTCTTT. Protein sequence: CASTRNRGNTEAFF.